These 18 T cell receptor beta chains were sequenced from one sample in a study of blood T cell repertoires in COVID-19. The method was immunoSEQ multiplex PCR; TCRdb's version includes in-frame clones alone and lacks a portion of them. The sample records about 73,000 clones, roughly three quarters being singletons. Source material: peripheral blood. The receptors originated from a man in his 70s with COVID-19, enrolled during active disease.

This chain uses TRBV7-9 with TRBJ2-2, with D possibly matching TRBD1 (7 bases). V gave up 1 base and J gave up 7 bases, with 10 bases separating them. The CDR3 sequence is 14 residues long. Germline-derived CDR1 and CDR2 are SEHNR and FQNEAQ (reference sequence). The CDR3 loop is CASSLGQGLGELFF. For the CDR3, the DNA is TGTGCCAGCAGCTTAGGACAGGGACTCGGGGAGCTGTTTTTT.

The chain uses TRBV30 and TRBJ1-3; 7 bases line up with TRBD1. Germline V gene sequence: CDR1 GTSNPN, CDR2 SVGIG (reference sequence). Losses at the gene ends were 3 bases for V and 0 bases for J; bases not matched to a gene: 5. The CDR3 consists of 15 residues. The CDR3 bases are TGTGCCTGGAGCGAGACAGGGAGCTCTGGAAACACCATATATTTT. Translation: CAWSETGSSGNTIYF.

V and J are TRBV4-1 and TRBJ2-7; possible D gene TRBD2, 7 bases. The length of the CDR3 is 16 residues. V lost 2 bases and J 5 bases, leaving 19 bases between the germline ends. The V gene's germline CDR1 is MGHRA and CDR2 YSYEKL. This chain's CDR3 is CASSQFQGGGRDEQYF. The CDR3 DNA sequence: TGCGCCAGCAGCCAATTTCAGGGAGGGGGAAGGGACGAGCAGTACTTC.

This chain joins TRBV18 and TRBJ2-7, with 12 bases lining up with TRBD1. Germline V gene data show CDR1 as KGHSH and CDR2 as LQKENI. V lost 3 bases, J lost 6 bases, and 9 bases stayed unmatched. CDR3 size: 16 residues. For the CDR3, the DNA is TGTGCCAGCTCACCTAATGTGGGGACAGGGGGCTTCGAGCAGTACTTC. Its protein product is CASSPNVGTGGFEQYF.

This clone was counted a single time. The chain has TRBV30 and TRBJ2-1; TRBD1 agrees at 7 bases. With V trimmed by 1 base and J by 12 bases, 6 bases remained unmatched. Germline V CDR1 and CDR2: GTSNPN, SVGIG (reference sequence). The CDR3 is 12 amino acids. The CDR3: CAWSGTGTVQFF. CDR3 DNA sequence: TGTGCCTGGAGTGGTACCGGGACAGTGCAGTTCTTC.

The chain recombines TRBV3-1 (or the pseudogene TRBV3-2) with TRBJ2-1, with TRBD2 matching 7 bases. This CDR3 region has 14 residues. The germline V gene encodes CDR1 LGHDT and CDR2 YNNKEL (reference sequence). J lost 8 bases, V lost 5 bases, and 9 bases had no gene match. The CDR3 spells CASSVRTSRDEQFF. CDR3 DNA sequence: TGTGCCAGCAGCGTTAGGACTAGTCGCGATGAGCAGTTCTTC.

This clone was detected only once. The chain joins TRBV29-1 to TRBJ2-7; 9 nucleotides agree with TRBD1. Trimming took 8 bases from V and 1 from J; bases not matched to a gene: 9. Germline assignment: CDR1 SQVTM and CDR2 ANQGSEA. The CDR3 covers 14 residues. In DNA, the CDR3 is TGCAGCTCTAAGGGGACAGGGCTGTCCTACGAGCAGTACTTC. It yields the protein CSSKGTGLSYEQYF.

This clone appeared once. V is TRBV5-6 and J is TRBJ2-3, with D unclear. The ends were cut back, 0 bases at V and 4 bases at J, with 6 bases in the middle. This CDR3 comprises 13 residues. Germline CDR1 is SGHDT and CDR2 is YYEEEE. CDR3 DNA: TGTGCCAGCAGCTTGGTCGACTCAGATACGCAGTATTTT. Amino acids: CASSLVDSDTQYF.

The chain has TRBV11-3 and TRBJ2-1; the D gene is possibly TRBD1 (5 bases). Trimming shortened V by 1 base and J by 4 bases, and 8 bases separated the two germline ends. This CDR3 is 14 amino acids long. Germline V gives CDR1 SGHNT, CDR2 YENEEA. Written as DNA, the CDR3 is TGTGCCAGCAGCTTAGGCAACAGGTACAATGAGCAGTTCTTC. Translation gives CASSLGNRYNEQFF.

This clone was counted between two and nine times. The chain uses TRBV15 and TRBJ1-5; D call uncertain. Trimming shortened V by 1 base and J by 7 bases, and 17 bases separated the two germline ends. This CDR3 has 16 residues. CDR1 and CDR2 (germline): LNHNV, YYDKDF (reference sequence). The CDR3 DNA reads TGTGCCACCAGCAGAGCCCCCCTTTCTGAAAGCCAGCCCCAGCATTTT. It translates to CATSRAPLSESQPQHF.

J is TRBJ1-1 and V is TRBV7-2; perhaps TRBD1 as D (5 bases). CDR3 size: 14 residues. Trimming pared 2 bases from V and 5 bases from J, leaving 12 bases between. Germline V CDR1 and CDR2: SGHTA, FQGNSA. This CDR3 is CASSLFSGGTEAFF. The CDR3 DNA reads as TGTGCCAGCAGCTTATTCTCGGGGGGGACTGAAGCTTTCTTT.

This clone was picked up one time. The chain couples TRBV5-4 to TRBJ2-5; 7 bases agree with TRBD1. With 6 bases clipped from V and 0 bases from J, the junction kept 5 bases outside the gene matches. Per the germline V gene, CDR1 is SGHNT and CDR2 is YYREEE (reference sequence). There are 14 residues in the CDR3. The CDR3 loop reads CASNPQGYQETQYF. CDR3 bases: TGTGCCAGCAACCCACAGGGGTACCAAGAGACCCAGTACTTC.

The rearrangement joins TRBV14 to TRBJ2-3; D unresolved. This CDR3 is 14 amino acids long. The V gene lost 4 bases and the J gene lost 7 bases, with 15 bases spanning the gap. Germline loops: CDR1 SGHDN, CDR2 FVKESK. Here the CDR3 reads CASSPVYDTYTQYF. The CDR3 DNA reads TGTGCCAGCAGCCCAGTATATGACACCTATACGCAGTATTTT.

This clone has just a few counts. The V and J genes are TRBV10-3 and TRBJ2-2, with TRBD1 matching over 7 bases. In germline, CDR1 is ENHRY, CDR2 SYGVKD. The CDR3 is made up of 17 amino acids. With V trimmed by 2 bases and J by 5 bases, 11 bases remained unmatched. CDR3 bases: TGTGCCATCAGTGAGCTCAGGACAGGCTGGGGGACCGGGGAGCTGTTTTTT. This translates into CAISELRTGWGTGELFF.

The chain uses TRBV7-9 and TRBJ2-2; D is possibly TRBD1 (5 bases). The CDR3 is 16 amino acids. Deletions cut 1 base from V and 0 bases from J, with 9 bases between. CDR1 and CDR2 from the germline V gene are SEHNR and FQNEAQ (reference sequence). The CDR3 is CASSLDQGTNTGELFF. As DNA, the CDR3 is TGTGCCAGCAGCTTAGACCAGGGTACGAACACCGGGGAGCTGTTTTTT. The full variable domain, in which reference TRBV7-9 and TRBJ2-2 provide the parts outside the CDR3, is DTGVSQNPRHKITKRGQNVTFRCDPISEHNRLYWYRQTLGQGPEFLTYFQNEAQLEKSRLLSDRFSAERPKGSFSTLEIQRTEQGDSAMYLCASSLDQGTNTGELFFGEGSRLTVL.

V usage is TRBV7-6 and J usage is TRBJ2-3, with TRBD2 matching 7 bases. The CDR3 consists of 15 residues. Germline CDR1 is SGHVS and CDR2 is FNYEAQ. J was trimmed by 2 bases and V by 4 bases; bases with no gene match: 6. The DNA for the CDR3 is TGTGCCAGCAGCTACACTAGCGACCCCACAGATACGCAGTATTTT. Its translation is CASSYTSDPTDTQYF.

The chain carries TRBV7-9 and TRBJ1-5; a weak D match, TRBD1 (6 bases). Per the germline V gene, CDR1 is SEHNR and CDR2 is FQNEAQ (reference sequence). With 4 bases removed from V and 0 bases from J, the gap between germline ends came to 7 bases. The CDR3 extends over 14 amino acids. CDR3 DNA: TGTGCCAGCAGCTGGGACAATAGCAATCAGCCCCAGCATTTT. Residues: CASSWDNSNQPQHF.

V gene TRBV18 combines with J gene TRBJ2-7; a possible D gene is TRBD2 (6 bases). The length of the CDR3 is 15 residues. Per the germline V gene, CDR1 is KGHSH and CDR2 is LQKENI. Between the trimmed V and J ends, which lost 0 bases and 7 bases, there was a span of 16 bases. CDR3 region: CASSPPGLGSGEQYF. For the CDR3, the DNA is TGTGCCAGCTCACCACCGGGGTTAGGGAGCGGGGAGCAGTACTTC.